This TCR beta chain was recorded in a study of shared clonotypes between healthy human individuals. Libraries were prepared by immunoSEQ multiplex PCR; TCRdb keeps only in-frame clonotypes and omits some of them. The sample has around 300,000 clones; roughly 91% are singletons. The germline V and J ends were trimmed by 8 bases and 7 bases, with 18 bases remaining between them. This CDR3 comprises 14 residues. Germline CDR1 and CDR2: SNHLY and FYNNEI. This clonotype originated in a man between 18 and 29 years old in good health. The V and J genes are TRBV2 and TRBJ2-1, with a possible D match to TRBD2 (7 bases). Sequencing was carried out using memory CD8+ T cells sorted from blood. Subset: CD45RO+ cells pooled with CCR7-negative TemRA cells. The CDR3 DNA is TGTGCCAGCGGGGGGGCTGACCTGTGGAATGAGCAGTTCTTC. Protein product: CASGGADLWNEQFF.